This TCR beta chain was observed in a study of cytomegalovirus exposure and HLA in healthy donors. Use of 60 Vbeta and 13 Jbeta primers characterized the PCR. The method was immunoSEQ multiplex PCR; TCRdb's version includes in-frame clones alone and lacks a portion of them. Of over 100,000 clones listed, about three quarters are singletons. V gave up 1 base and J gave up 2 bases; unmatched junction bases: 6. This CDR3 spans 17 amino acids. Germline V gives CDR1 SGDLS, CDR2 YYNGEE. The chain recombines TRBV9 with TRBJ2-2, with 9 bases lining up with TRBD2. Material for sequencing was PBMCs. This receptor was taken from a man over 45 in good health and CMV-seropositive. The CDR3 is CASSVIPGTSNTGELFF. DNA of the CDR3: TGTGCCAGCAGCGTAATTCCCGGGACTAGCAACACCGGGGAGCTGTTTTTT.